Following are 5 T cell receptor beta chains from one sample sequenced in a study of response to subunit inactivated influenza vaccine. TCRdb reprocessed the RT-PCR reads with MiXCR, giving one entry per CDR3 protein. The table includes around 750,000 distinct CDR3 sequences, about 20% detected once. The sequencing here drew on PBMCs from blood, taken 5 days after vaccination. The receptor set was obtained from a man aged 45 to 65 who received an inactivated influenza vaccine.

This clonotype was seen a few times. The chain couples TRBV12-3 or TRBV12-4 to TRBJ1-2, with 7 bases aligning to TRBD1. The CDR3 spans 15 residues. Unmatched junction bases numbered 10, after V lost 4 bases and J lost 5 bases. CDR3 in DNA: TGTGCCAGCAGTTCCTCCGGGGGACAGCTATATGGCTACACCTTC. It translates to CASSSSGGQLYGYTF.

CDR3 in DNA: TGCAGCGGTAGGGACTCTGGGGCCAACGTCCTGACTTTC. It is translated as CSGRDSGANVLTF. V and J are TRBV29-1 and TRBJ2-6, with D uncertain. Germline V gene sequence: CDR1 SQVTM, CDR2 ANQGSEA. The CDR3 extends over 13 amino acids. The V gene lost 7 bases and the J gene lost 0 bases, with 7 bases spanning the gap.

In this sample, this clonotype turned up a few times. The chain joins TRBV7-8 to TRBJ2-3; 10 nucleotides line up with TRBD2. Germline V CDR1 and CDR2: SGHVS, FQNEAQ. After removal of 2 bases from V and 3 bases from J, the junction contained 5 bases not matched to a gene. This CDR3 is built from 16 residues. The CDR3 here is CASSLPVAGGTDTQYF. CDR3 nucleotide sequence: TGTGCCAGCAGCTTACCAGTAGCGGGAGGAACAGATACGCAGTATTTT.

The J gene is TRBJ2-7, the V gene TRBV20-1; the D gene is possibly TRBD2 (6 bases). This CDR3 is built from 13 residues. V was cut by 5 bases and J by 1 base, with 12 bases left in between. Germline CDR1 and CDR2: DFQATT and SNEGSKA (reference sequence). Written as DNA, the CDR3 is TGCAGTGCTGCGGCGGGGCCTTCCTACGAGCAGTACTTC. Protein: CSAAAGPSYEQYF.

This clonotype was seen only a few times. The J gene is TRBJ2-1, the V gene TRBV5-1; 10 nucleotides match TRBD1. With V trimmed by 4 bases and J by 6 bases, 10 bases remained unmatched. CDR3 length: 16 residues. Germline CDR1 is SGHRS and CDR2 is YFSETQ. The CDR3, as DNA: TGCGCCAGCAGCCCCGGGACAGGGGCCGTAGGCAATGAGCAGTTCTTC. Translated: CASSPGTGAVGNEQFF. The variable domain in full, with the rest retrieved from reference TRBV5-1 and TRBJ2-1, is KAGVTQTPRYLIKTRGQQVTLSCSPISGHRSVSWYQQTPGQGLQFLFEYFSETQRNKGNFPGRFSGRQFSNSRSEMNVSTLELGDSALYLCASSPGTGAVGNEQFFGPGTRLTVL.